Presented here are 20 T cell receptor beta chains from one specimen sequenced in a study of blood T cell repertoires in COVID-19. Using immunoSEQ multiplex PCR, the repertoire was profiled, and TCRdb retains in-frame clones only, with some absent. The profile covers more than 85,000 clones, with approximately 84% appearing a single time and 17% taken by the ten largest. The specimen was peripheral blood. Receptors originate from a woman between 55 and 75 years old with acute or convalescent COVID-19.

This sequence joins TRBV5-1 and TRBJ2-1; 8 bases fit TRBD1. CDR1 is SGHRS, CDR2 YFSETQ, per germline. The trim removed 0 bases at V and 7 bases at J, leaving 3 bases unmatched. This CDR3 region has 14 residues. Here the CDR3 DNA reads TGCGCCAGCAGCTTGGCCAGGGGGCAGAATGAGCAGTTCTTC. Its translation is CASSLARGQNEQFF.

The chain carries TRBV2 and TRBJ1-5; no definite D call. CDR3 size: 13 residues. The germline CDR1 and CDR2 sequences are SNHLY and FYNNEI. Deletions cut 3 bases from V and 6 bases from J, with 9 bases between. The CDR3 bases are TGTGCCAGCAGTGATCTTAATTTTCAGCCCCAGCATTTT. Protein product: CASSDLNFQPQHF.

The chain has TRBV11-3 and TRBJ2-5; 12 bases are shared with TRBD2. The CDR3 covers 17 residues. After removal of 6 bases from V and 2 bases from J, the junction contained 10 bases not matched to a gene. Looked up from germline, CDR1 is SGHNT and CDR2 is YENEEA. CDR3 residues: CASSFYTTSGGQETQYF. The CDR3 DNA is TGTGCCAGCAGTTTCTATACGACTAGCGGGGGACAAGAGACCCAGTACTTC.

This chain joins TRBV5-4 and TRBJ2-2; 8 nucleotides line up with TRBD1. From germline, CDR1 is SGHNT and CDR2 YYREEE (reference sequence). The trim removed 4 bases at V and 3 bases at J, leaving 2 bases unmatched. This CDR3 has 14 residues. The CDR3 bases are TGTGCCAGCAGCCCAGGGGGCTACACCGGGGAGCTGTTTTTT. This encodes CASSPGGYTGELFF.

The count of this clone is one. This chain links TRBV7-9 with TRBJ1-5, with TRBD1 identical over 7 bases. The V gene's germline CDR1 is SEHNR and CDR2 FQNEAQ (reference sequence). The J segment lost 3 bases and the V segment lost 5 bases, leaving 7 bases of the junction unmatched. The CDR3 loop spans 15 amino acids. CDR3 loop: CASSVGTVDNQPQHF. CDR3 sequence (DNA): TGTGCCAGCAGCGTCGGGACAGTGGACAATCAGCCCCAGCATTTT.

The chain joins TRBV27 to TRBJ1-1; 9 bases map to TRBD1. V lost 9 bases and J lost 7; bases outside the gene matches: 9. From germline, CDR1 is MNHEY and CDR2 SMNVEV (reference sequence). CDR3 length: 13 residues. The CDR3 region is CASSQGAGFEAFF. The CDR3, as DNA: TGTGCCAGTTCACAGGGGGCGGGTTTTGAAGCTTTCTTT.

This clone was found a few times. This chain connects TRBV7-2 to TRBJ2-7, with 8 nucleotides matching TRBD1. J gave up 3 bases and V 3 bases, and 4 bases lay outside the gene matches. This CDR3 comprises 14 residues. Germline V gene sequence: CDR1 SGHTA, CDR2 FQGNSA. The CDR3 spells CASSFGQGNYEQYF. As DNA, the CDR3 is TGTGCCAGCAGCTTCGGACAGGGAAACTACGAGCAGTACTTC.

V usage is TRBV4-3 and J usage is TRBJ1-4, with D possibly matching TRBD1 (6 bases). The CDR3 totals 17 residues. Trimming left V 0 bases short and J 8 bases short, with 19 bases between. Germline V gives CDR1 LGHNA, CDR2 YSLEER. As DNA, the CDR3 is TGCGCCAGCAGCCAAGATACCGGGACATCCTGGGGGGAAAAACTGTTTTTT. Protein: CASSQDTGTSWGEKLFF.

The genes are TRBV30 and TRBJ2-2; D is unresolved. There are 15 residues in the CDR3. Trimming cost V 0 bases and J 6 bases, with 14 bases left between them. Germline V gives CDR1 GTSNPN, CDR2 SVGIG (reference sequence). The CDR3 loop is CAWSVPRHRAGELFF. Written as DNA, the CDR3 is TGTGCCTGGAGTGTACCCCGACATCGAGCCGGGGAGCTGTTTTTT.

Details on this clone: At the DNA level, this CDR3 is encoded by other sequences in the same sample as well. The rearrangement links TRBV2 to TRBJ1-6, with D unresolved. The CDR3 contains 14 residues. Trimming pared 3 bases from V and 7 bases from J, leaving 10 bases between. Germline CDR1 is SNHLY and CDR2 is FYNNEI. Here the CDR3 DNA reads TGTGCCAGCAGTGAGGGCAGAAGAAATTCACCCCTCCACTTT. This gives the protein CASSEGRRNSPLHF.

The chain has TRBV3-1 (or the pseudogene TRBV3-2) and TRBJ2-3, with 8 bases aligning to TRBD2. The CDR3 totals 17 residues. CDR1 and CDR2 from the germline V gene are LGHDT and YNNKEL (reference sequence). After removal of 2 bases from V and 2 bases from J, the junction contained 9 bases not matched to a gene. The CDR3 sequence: CASSQRRLARTTDTQYF. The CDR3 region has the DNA TGTGCCAGCAGCCAACGAAGACTAGCGAGGACCACAGATACGCAGTATTTT.

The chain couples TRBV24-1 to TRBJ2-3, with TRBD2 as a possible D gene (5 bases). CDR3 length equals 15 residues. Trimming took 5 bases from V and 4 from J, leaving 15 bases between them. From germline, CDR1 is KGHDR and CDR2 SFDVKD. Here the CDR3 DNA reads TGTGCCACCAGTGGGAGGACTCGTGAGGCAGATACGCAGTATTTT. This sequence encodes CATSGRTREADTQYF.

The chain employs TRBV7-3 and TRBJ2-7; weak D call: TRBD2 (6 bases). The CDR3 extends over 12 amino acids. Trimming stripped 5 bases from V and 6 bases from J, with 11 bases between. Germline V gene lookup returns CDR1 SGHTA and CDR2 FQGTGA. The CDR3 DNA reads TGTGCCAGCAGCCTCCCCGGGGGCGAGCAGTACTTC. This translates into CASSLPGGEQYF.

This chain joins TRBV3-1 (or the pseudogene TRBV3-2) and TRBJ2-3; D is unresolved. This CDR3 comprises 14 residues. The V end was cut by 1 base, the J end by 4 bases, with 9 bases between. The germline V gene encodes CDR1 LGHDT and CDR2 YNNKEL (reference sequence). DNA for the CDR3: TGTGCCAGCAGCCAAGCACCCGCGTCAGATACGCAGTATTTT. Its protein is CASSQAPASDTQYF.

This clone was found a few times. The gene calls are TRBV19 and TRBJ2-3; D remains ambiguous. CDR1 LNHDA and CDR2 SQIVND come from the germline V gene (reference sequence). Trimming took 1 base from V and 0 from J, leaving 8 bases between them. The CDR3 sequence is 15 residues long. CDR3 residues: CASSIGGRSTDTQYF. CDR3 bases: TGTGCCAGTAGTATAGGCGGCAGAAGCACAGATACGCAGTATTTT.

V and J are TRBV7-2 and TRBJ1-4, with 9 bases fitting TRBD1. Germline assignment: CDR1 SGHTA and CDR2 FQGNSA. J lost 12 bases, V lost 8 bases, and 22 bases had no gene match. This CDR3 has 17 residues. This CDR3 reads CASGRMGQGISRMELFF. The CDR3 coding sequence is TGTGCCAGCGGTAGGATGGGACAGGGTATCTCTCGGATGGAACTGTTTTTT.

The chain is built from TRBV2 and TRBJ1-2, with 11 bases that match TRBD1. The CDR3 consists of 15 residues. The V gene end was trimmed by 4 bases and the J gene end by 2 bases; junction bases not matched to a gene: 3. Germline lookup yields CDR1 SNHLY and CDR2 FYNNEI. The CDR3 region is CASSGGTGGNYGYTF. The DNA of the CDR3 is TGTGCCAGCAGTGGGGGGACAGGGGGAAACTATGGCTACACCTTC.

CDR3 nucleotides: TGTGCTAGTGGGCGGGGGGGCCGTGAGACCCAGTACTTC. This translates into CASGRGGRETQYF. The chain has TRBV12-5 and TRBJ2-5, with 9 bases that match TRBD2. The trim removed 6 bases at V and 5 bases at J, leaving 4 bases unmatched. CDR3 length equals 13 residues. Germline CDR1 reads LGHNT; CDR2 reads FRNRAP. The whole variable domain, filled in from reference TRBV12-5 and TRBJ2-5, reads DARVTQTPRHKVTEMGQEVTMRCQPILGHNTVFWYRQTMMQGLELLAYFRNRAPLDDSGMPKDRFSAEMPDATLATLKIQPSEPRDSAVYFCASGRGGRETQYFGPGTRLLVL.

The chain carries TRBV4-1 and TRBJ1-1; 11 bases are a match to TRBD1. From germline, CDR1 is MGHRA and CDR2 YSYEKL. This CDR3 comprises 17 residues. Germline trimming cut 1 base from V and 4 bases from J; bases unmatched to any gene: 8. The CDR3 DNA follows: TGCGCCAGCAGCCAAGCTCCCGGGACAGGGGGGGCCACTGAAGCTTTCTTT. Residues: CASSQAPGTGGATEAFF.

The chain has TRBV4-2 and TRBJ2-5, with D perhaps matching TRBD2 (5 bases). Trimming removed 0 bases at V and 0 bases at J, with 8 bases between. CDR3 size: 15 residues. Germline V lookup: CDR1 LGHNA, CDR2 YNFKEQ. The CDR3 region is CASSQEVGDQETQYF. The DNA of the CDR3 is TGTGCCAGCAGCCAAGAGGTGGGAGACCAAGAGACCCAGTACTTC.